The 25 T cell receptor beta chains reported below all come from one sample, sequenced in a study of identical twins. TCRdb ran MiXCR on the 5' RACE reads and lists one entry per CDR3 protein. The profile shows about 490,000 distinct CDR3 sequences, 12% to 15% of them singletons. The sample also formed part of further work on yellow fever vaccine responses in identical twins.

Sequences were obtained from CD4+ T cells sorted from blood. These receptors were collected from a woman aged 18-30 years in good health.

V usage is TRBV21-1 and J usage is TRBJ2-7; TRBD2 is taken as the D call from the table, unchecked against the DNA. TRBV21-1 is labeled a pseudogene. The CDR3 covers 16 residues. The chain's CDR3 is CAPGTSGDNYSYEQYV. CDR3 bases: TGTGCCCCGGGGACTAGCGGGGATAATTACTCCTACGAGCAGTACGTC.

The table lists this clonotype with many counts. This chain's CDR3 is CATRGALHRSTDTQYF. The CDR3 DNA follows: TGTGCCACCCGCGGGGCTCTACACCGGAGCACAGATACGCAGTATTTT. V is TRBV15 and J is TRBJ2-3, with D possibly TRBD2 on 6 matching bases. The CDR3 runs to 16 residues. Germline V gene lookup returns CDR1 LNHNV and CDR2 YYDKDF (reference sequence). V was clipped by 8 bases and J by 0 bases, with 18 bases between them.

The CDR3 DNA follows: TGCGCCAGCAGCTCGGGACAAATATACGAGCAGTACTTC. It yields the protein CASSSGQIYEQYF. The V and J genes are TRBV5-1 and TRBJ2-7, with D perhaps matching TRBD1 (6 bases). This CDR3 is 13 amino acids long. Trimming pared 3 bases from V and 4 bases from J, leaving 11 bases between. CDR1 SGHRS and CDR2 YFSETQ come from the germline V gene.

The V gene is TRBV10-1, the J gene TRBJ2-7; D gene uncertain. Deletions cut 6 bases from V and 6 bases from J, with 12 bases between. Germline V gene lookup returns CDR1 WNHNN and CDR2 SYGVQD (reference sequence). This CDR3 is 12 amino acids long. DNA for the CDR3: TGCGCCAGCAGCCCCCTTTTGGGCGAGCAGTACTTC. Amino acids: CASSPLLGEQYF.

The V gene is TRBV4-1, the J gene TRBJ2-2, with D perhaps matching TRBD1 or TRBD2 (5 bases each). This CDR3 spans 17 amino acids. Germline CDR1 MGHRA, CDR2 YSYEKL. V lost 2 bases to trimming and J lost 2 bases, with 15 bases between them. CDR3 in DNA: TGCGCCAGCAGCCAAAACTCCTGGGACCCTAACACCGGGGAGCTGTTTTTT. Its translation is CASSQNSWDPNTGELFF.

This clonotype was observed a few times. The chain carries TRBV5-1 and TRBJ2-2, with D possibly being TRBD2 (6 bases). Germline V CDR1 and CDR2: SGHRS, YFSETQ. V dropped 2 bases and J dropped 8 bases, with 16 bases sitting between them. This CDR3 region has 15 residues. The CDR3 DNA is TGCGCCAGCAGCTTCCGGGGGACCCAAGAGGGGGAGCTGTTTTTT. Its translation is CASSFRGTQEGELFF.

At least ten counts were recorded for this clonotype. The V call is TRBV4-1, the J call TRBJ2-3, with D perhaps matching TRBD1 (5 bases). Trimming pared 0 bases from V and 6 bases from J, leaving 10 bases between. CDR1 is MGHRA, CDR2 YSYEKL, per germline. CDR3 length equals 14 residues. CDR3 nucleotides: TGCGCCAGCAGCCAAGATTGGGGCCGCGATACGCAGTATTTT. Protein product: CASSQDWGRDTQYF.

J is TRBJ1-5 and V is TRBV27, with no clear D. Trimming stripped 3 bases from V and 0 bases from J, with 9 bases between. The CDR3 consists of 15 residues. Germline V gene sequence: CDR1 MNHEY, CDR2 SMNVEV (reference sequence). The CDR3 DNA sequence: TGTGCCAGCAGTTTTGGGTCAAATAGCAATCAGCCCCAGCATTTT. Protein sequence: CASSFGSNSNQPQHF.

This clonotype was seen a handful of times. V gene TRBV6-5 combines with J gene TRBJ2-7; 15 bases are shared with TRBD2. Germline values: CDR1 MNHEY, CDR2 SVGAGI. The J segment lost 2 bases and the V segment lost 2 bases, leaving 7 bases of the junction unmatched. The CDR3 length is 18 residues. DNA of the CDR3: TGTGCCAGCAGTTACCGGGGACTAGCGGGAGGCCTTACCTACGAGCAGTACTTC. This translates into CASSYRGLAGGLTYEQYF.

This clonotype was observed a single time. The junction differs from germline at one of its ends, possibly a read error. The J gene is TRBJ2-3, the V gene TRBV10-3, with 9 bases that match TRBD1. This CDR3 region has 13 residues. From germline, CDR1 is ENHRY and CDR2 SYGVKD. Written as DNA, the CDR3 is TGTGCCATCAAGGGACAGGGAACAGATACGCATTATTTT. It translates to CAIKGQGTDTHYF.

In its sample, this clonotype was seen a few times. The chain employs TRBV28 and TRBJ2-4; tentative D call: TRBD1 (5 bases). Germline V CDR1 and CDR2: MDHEN, SYDVKM. The V end lost 3 bases, the J end lost 3 bases, and 9 bases lay between the germline ends. CDR3 length: 14 residues. The CDR3 nucleotides are TGTGCCAGCAGTTTTTCGGACAACAAAAACATTCAGTACTTC. Translation gives CASSFSDNKNIQYF.

V and J are TRBV27 and TRBJ2-1; D might be TRBD1 (5 bases). This CDR3 comprises 15 residues. Germline V gene data show CDR1 as MNHEY and CDR2 as SMNVEV (reference sequence). Trimming stripped 3 bases from V and 6 bases from J, with 15 bases between. CDR3 protein: CASSLGRPTFNEQFF. In DNA form, the CDR3 reads TGTGCCAGCAGTTTGGGGCGGCCTACATTCAATGAGCAGTTCTTC.

This chain joins TRBV7-2 and TRBJ1-1, with 7 bases fitting TRBD1. This CDR3 is 13 amino acids long. Trimming at V came to 5 bases and at J to 7 bases, leaving 7 bases not matched to a gene. The germline CDR1 and CDR2 sequences are SGHTA and FQGNSA. Here the CDR3 reads CASSKNRGVEAFF. CDR3 nucleotides: TGTGCCAGCAGCAAAAACAGGGGTGTTGAAGCTTTCTTT. The full variable domain, with the rest looked up from reference TRBV7-2 and TRBJ1-1, is GAGVSQSPSNKVTEKGKDVELRCDPISGHTALYWYRQSLGQGLEFLIYFQGNSAPDKSGLPSDRFSAERTGGSVSTLTIQRTQQEDSAVYLCASSKNRGVEAFFGQGTRLTVV.

The chain links TRBV20-1 to TRBJ2-2, with a weak D call TRBD2 (5 bases). The V and J ends lost 7 bases and 6 bases respectively, with 12 bases between them. This CDR3 spans 12 amino acids. Per the germline V gene, CDR1 is DFQATT and CDR2 is SNEGSKA (reference sequence). The CDR3 nucleotides read TGCAGTGGAGTGGGAGAAGCCGGGGAGCTGTTTTTT. Amino acids: CSGVGEAGELFF.

CDR3 nucleotide sequence: TGCAGTGCCCCCCCGACAGAGTTGCAGTTCTTC. As protein: CSAPPTELQFF. The J gene is TRBJ2-1, the V gene TRBV20-1, with D perhaps TRBD1 (5 bases). Germline-derived CDR1 and CDR2 are DFQATT and SNEGSKA (reference sequence). The CDR3 contains 11 residues. Trimming took off 6 bases at V and 12 bases at J, with 15 bases between the two ends.

This clonotype came up a few times. The chain couples TRBV10-3 to TRBJ2-7; D is undetermined. The CDR3 loop spans 14 amino acids. Trimming stripped 6 bases from V and 0 bases from J, with 12 bases between. Germline V gene lookup returns CDR1 ENHRY and CDR2 SYGVKD. The DNA of the CDR3 is TGTGCCATCAGCCCCCGTGAGAGCTCCTACGAGCAGTACGTC. Protein product: CAISPRESSYEQYV.

The V call is TRBV5-5, the J call TRBJ2-7; D unclear. The germline V gene has CDR1 SGHKS and CDR2 YYEKEE (reference sequence). This CDR3 region has 13 residues. V lost 4 bases and J 2 bases, leaving 10 bases between the germline ends. CDR3 region: CASSPRLPYEQYF. The CDR3 DNA reads TGTGCCAGCAGCCCTAGGCTCCCCTACGAGCAGTACTTC.

The genes are TRBV7-6 and TRBJ1-5; TRBD1 matches 7 bases. The germline V gene encodes CDR1 SGHVS and CDR2 FNYEAQ. The CDR3 consists of 14 residues. V was clipped by 1 base and J by 6 bases; unmatched bases: 3. CDR3 in amino acids: CASSLGGGVQPQHF. The CDR3 DNA is TGTGCCAGCAGCTTAGGAGGGGGCGTTCAGCCCCAGCATTTT.

The genes are TRBV6-2 or TRBV6-3 and TRBJ2-7, with D maybe TRBD1 (5 bases). V was cut by 7 bases and J by 6 bases, with 13 bases left in between. This CDR3 comprises 12 residues. Germline CDR1 is MNHEY and CDR2 is SVGEGT. The CDR3 sequence is CASKPPRGEQYF. CDR3 in DNA: TGTGCCAGCAAACCGCCAAGGGGCGAGCAGTACTTC.

This chain links TRBV6-1 with TRBJ2-3; 13 bases align to TRBD2. The CDR3 is 17 residues long. The trim removed 6 bases at V and 4 bases at J, leaving 10 bases unmatched. Germline CDR1 MNHNS, CDR2 SASEGT. Here the CDR3 reads CASRSFRTSGRSDTQYF. The CDR3 nucleotides are TGTGCCAGCAGGAGCTTCAGGACTAGCGGGAGATCAGATACGCAGTATTTT.

The rearrangement joins TRBV11-2 to TRBJ1-3; D is unresolved. Trimming took off 5 bases at V and 0 bases at J, with 17 bases between the two ends. CDR1 SGHAT and CDR2 FQNNGV come from the germline V gene. This CDR3 region has 17 residues. The CDR3 region has the DNA TGTGCCAGCAGCCGGTCACAGCCAGGCAGCTCTGGAAACACCATATATTTT. Protein product: CASSRSQPGSSGNTIYF. The entire variable domain, with the rest obtained from reference TRBV11-2 and TRBJ1-3, is as follows: EAGVAQSPRYKIIEKRQSVAFWCNPISGHATLYWYQQILGQGPKLLIQFQNNGVVDDSQLPKDRFSAERLKGVDSTLKIQPAKLEDSAVYLCASSRSQPGSSGNTIYFGEGSWLTVV.

V gene TRBV7-9 combines with J gene TRBJ2-6; TRBD2 matches 8 bases. The CDR3 has 16 amino acids. Per the germline V gene, CDR1 is SEHNR and CDR2 is FQNEAQ (reference sequence). Trimming cost V 7 bases and J 4 bases; bases outside gene matches: 9. CDR3 sequence (DNA): TGTGCCAGCATGTTTTTCGGGAGGGCAGGGGCCAACGTCCTGACTTTC. Translated, it gives CASMFFGRAGANVLTF.

The V and J genes are TRBV5-1 and TRBJ2-2; a possible D gene is TRBD2 (6 bases). Germline V gene sequence: CDR1 SGHRS, CDR2 YFSETQ. V lost 7 bases and J lost 7, with 14 bases in between. The CDR3 is 13 residues long. CDR3 nucleotide sequence: TGCGCCAGCGGAGAACTGGGAGGCGGGGAGCTGTTTTTT. Its translation is CASGELGGGELFF.

This chain joins TRBV12-3 or TRBV12-4 and TRBJ2-7, with 9 positions matching TRBD2. This CDR3 region has 16 residues. With V trimmed by 2 bases and J by 3 bases, 8 bases remained unmatched. The CDR3 DNA follows: TGTGCCAGCAGTTTACATCAAGCGGGAGGCCTCTACGAGCAGTACTTC. It is translated as CASSLHQAGGLYEQYF.

A few counts support this clonotype. The junction does not match germline at one end; this may be a read error. V and J are TRBV14 and TRBJ2-2; D is possibly TRBD2 (6 bases). The CDR3 totals 16 residues. The germline V gene has CDR1 SGHDN and CDR2 FVKESK. CDR3 bases: TGTGCCAGCAGCAAAGAACGGGGACTCCATACCGGGGAGCTGTTTTTT. Translating gives CASSKERGLHTGELFF.